The 29 T cell receptor beta chains below were found in one sample sequenced in a study of monozygotic twins with inflammatory bowel disease. With the 5' RACE reads reprocessed, TCRdb shows one record per CDR3 protein and no DNA. The listing contains a few hundred thousand distinct CDR3 sequences. Sequencing was carried out using blood. The receptors derive from a human donor with ulcerative colitis or Crohn's disease, or a healthy co-twin of an affected twin (not recorded which).

This chain links TRBV5-1 with TRBJ2-5; checking the TCRdb D call of TRBD1 is not possible without DNA. CDR3 size: 15 residues. Germline V gene lookup returns CDR1 SGHRS and CDR2 YFSETQ. CDR3 sequence: CASSTGQGRLETQYF.

J is TRBJ2-3 and V is TRBV3-1; no DNA is available, so the TRBD2 call from TCRdb remains unchecked. The CDR3 is 14 amino acids. Germline values: CDR1 LGHDT, CDR2 YNNKEL (reference sequence). CDR3 sequence reads: CASRTSGSSHTQYF.

The genes are TRBV19 and TRBJ1-1; checking the TCRdb D call of TRBD1 is not possible without DNA. The CDR3 totals 16 residues. Germline-derived CDR1 and CDR2 are LNHDA and SQIVND (reference sequence). The CDR3 sequence is CASSSRRDRVKTEAFF.

J is TRBJ2-2 and V is TRBV5-1; checking the TCRdb D call of TRBD2 is not possible without DNA. This CDR3 contains 15 residues. Germline CDR1 SGHRS, CDR2 YFSETQ. The CDR3 loop is CASSLLAGNTGELFF.

The V and J genes are TRBV6-5 and TRBJ1-1; TCRdb's D gene call, TRBD1, goes unchecked for lack of DNA. Germline assignment: CDR1 MNHEY and CDR2 SVGAGI. This CDR3 spans 15 amino acids. CDR3 amino acids: CASSYWRQGNTEAFF.

V is TRBV7-2 and J is TRBJ1-2. The CDR3 consists of 15 residues. Germline V gene sequence: CDR1 SGHTA, CDR2 FQGNSA. CDR3 sequence reads: CASSPPTREGAHPTF.

This chain links TRBV28 with TRBJ1-2. Per germline, CDR1 MDHEN and CDR2 SYDVKM. This CDR3 region has 16 residues. The CDR3 loop reads CASSFLRGLDNYGYTF.

This sequence joins TRBV2 and TRBJ1-2; there is no DNA to check the TCRdb D call of TRBD1. There are 13 residues in the CDR3. Looked up from germline, CDR1 is SNHLY and CDR2 is FYNNEI. The CDR3 sequence: CASSARGTYGYTF.

The chain has TRBV6-2 or TRBV6-3 and TRBJ2-1; TCRdb calls TRBD1, which cannot be checked without DNA. The CDR3 contains 20 residues. Germline CDR1 MNHEY, CDR2 SVGEGT. The CDR3 protein is CASSYDGEAGATLYNNEQFF.

This CDR3 reads CASSLGHRNLLGYTF. This chain uses TRBV7-9 with TRBJ1-2; TCRdb picks TRBD1, but there is no DNA to check that call. CDR3 size: 15 residues. CDR1 is SEHNR and CDR2 is FQNEAQ in the germline V gene (reference sequence).

The chain combines TRBV27 with TRBJ2-2; as DNA is missing, the TRBD1 call by TCRdb cannot be tested. The V gene's germline CDR1 is MNHEY and CDR2 SMNVEV (reference sequence). The CDR3 loop spans 14 amino acids. CDR3 amino acids: CASGRTGGLGELFF.

This chain connects TRBV6-1 to TRBJ2-7. The germline gives CDR1 MNHNS, CDR2 SASEGT. This CDR3 has 14 residues. The CDR3 reads CASSQTQSSYEQYF.

The V gene is TRBV29-1, the J gene TRBJ1-1. The CDR3 has 13 residues. Per the germline V gene, CDR1 is SQVTM and CDR2 is ANQGSEA. CDR3 loop: CSVARNPNTEAFF.

The chain is built from TRBV7-9 and TRBJ2-1; the TRBD2 assignment by TCRdb is unverifiable without DNA. This CDR3 contains 12 residues. Germline CDR1 reads SEHNR; CDR2 reads FQNEAQ (reference sequence). The CDR3 spells CASSLEAGTQFF. The whole variable domain, remainder taken from reference TRBV7-9 and TRBJ2-1, is DTGVSQNPRHKITKRGQNVTFRCDPISEHNRLYWYRQTLGQGPEFLTYFQNEAQLEKSRLLSDRFSAERPKGSFSTLEIQRTEQGDSAMYLCASSLEAGTQFFGPGTRLTVL.

The V and J genes are TRBV4-3 and TRBJ1-2; checking the TCRdb D call of TRBD1 is not possible without DNA. Germline assignment: CDR1 LGHNA and CDR2 YSLEER. The CDR3 is 15 amino acids. The CDR3 loop is CASSQDPRDDYGYTF.

The rearrangement links TRBV3-1 to TRBJ1-2; TCRdb returns TRBD1, unconfirmable since there is no DNA. CDR1 and CDR2 from the germline V gene are LGHDT and YNNKEL (reference sequence). The CDR3 is 15 residues long. CDR3 residues: CASSQPSGTKYGYTF.

The genes are TRBV14 and TRBJ2-5. The CDR3 totals 15 residues. The germline CDR1 and CDR2 sequences are SGHDN and FVKESK. CDR3 sequence: CASSQESWGFETQYF. Using reference TRBV14 and TRBJ2-5 for the parts outside the CDR3, the full variable domain is EAGVTQFPSHSVIEKGQTVTLRCDPISGHDNLYWYRRVMGKEIKFLLHFVKESKQDESGMPNNRFLAERTGGTYSTLKVQPAELEDSGVYFCASSQESWGFETQYFGPGTRLLVL.

The chain employs TRBV20-1 and TRBJ1-1; TCRdb indicates TRBD1, and absent DNA this call remains unverified. The CDR3 sequence is 14 residues long. Per the germline V gene, CDR1 is DFQATT and CDR2 is SNEGSKA (reference sequence). This CDR3 is CSAPAWLSNTEAFF.

The chain combines TRBV4-1 with TRBJ2-3; TCRdb selects TRBD2, and the lack of DNA leaves this call unchecked. The length of the CDR3 is 15 residues. CDR1 is MGHRA and CDR2 is YSYEKL in the germline V gene. This chain's CDR3 is CASSHLTSDTDTQYF.

The J gene is TRBJ2-1, the V gene TRBV12-3 or TRBV12-4; as DNA is missing, the TRBD2 call by TCRdb cannot be tested. The CDR3 loop spans 18 amino acids. The CDR3 loop is CASSFRLAGTRENNEQFF.

V and J are TRBV7-3 and TRBJ2-3; TCRdb's D gene call, TRBD1, goes unchecked for lack of DNA. This CDR3 spans 15 amino acids. Germline V gene sequence: CDR1 SGHTA, CDR2 FQGTGA. This CDR3 reads CASSLMGQGTDTQYF.

The chain has TRBV4-3 and TRBJ1-2. The CDR3 loop spans 13 amino acids. From germline, CDR1 is LGHNA and CDR2 YSLEER. The CDR3 sequence is CASSQLRGAGYTF.

The rearrangement joins TRBV18 to TRBJ1-1. Germline CDR1 is KGHSH and CDR2 is LQKENI. This CDR3 comprises 13 residues. CDR3 amino acids: CASSPGIGTEAFF.

The chain recombines TRBV29-1 with TRBJ2-7; checking the TCRdb D call of TRBD1 is not possible without DNA. Germline CDR1 is SQVTM and CDR2 is ANQGSEA. This CDR3 spans 13 amino acids. The CDR3 spells CSVSQGDGYEQYF.

The J gene is TRBJ2-1, the V gene TRBV9; TCRdb lists TRBD1, though no DNA is available to test this call. The germline V gene encodes CDR1 SGDLS and CDR2 YYNGEE. The CDR3 is 15 residues long. CDR3: CASSVQTGYGAEQFF.

The gene calls are TRBV7-9 and TRBJ2-3; TCRdb returns TRBD1, unconfirmable since there is no DNA. The CDR3 runs to 15 residues. CDR1 is SEHNR and CDR2 is FQNEAQ in the germline V gene (reference sequence). CDR3 in amino acids: CASSFRTGLRDTQYF.

The CDR3 here is CASSPDTSGFPYEQYF. The gene calls are TRBV7-2 and TRBJ2-7; TCRdb outputs TRBD1, but without DNA this stays unchecked. The CDR3 runs to 16 residues. Germline-derived CDR1 and CDR2 are SGHTA and FQGNSA.

The chain joins TRBV2 to TRBJ2-5; TCRdb picks TRBD2, but there is no DNA to check that call. CDR3 length: 17 residues. The germline gives CDR1 SNHLY, CDR2 FYNNEI. The CDR3 loop is CASSERGGTSRLETQYF.

The J gene is TRBJ2-5, the V gene TRBV15; TCRdb outputs TRBD1, but without DNA this stays unchecked. CDR1 is LNHNV, CDR2 YYDKDF, per germline (reference sequence). CDR3 length equals 15 residues. The CDR3 loop reads CATSRVAGSSETQYF. The complete variable domain, with remaining parts taken from reference TRBV15 and TRBJ2-5, reads DAMVIQNPRYQVTQFGKPVTLSCSQTLNHNVMYWYQQKSSQAPKLLFHYYDKDFNNEADTPDNFQSRRPNTSFCFLDIRSPGLGDTAMYLCATSRVAGSSETQYFGPGTRLLVL.